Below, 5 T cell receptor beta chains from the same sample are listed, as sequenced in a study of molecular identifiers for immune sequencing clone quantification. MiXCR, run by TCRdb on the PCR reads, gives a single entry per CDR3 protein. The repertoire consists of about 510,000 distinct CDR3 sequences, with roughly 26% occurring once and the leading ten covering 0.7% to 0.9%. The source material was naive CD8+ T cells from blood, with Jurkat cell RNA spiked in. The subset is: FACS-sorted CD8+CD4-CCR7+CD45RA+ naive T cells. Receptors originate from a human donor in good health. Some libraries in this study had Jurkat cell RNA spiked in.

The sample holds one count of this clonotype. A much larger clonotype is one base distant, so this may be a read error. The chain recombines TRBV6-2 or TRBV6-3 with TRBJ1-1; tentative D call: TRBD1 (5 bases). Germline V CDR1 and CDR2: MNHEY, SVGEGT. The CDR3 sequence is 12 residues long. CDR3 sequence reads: CDSGDSYTEAFF. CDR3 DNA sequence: TGTGACAGCGGTGACAGTTACACTGAAGCTTTCTTT.

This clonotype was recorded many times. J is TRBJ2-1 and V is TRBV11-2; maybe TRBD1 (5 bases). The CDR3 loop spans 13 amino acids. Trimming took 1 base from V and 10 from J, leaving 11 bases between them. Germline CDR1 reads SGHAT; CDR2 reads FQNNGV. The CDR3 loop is CASSLGQGPEQFF. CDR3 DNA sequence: TGTGCCAGCAGCTTAGGGCAGGGCCCCGAGCAGTTCTTC. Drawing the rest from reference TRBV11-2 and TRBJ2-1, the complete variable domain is EAGVAQSPRYKIIEKRQSVAFWCNPISGHATLYWYQQILGQGPKLLIQFQNNGVVDDSQLPKDRFSAERLKGVDSTLKIQPAKLEDSAVYLCASSLGQGPEQFFGPGTRLTVL.

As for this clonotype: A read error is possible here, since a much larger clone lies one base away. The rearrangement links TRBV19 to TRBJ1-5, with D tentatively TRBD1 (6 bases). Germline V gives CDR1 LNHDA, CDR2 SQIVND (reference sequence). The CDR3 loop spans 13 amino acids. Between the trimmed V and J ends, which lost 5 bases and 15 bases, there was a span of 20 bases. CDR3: CASSGGPTHGRHF. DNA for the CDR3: TGTGCCAGTAGTGGGGGCCCCACGCATGGCCGGCATTTT. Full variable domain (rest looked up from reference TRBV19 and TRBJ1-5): DGGITQSPKYLFRKEGQNVTLSCEQNLNHDAMYWYRQDPGQGLRLIYYSQIVNDFQKGDIAEGYSVSREKKESFPLTVTSAQKNPTAFYLCASSGGPTHGRHFGDGTRLSIL.

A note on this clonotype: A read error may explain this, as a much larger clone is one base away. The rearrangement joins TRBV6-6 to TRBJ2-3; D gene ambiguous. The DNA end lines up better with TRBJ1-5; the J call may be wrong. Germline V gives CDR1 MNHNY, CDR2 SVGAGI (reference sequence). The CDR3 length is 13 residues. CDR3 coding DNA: TGTGCCAGCAGTGACTACTCCACAGATACGCAGCATTTT. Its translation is CASSDYSTDTQHF.

The CDR3 DNA sequence: TGTGCCAGCAGTTTAGAATTTCGCAGTCGCTATGGCTACACCTTC. Translated: CASSLEFRSRYGYTF. This chain links TRBV12-3 or TRBV12-4 with TRBJ1-2, with D unresolved. The CDR3 has 15 residues. The V end was cut by 1 base, the J end by 4 bases, with 13 bases between.